The rows below give T cell receptor beta chains drawn from one sample of a study of cytomegalovirus exposure and HLA in healthy donors. Sequencing was performed with immunoSEQ multiplex PCR; in TCRdb, only in-frame clones are kept and a portion is missing. The sample has over 150,000 clones; around 67% are singletons. Sequenced: PBMCs. The receptor source for this set is a woman in her 30s in good health and CMV-seropositive. Each CDR3 is given with its conserved first and last residue. The D gene is left open where the match is weak. Only some rows state a clone size, as once, few, many or a class for expanded clones.

size,D,length,V,J,DNA,CDR3
NA,NA,13,TRBV27,TRBJ2-7,TGTGCCAGCAGGGGGACAATGGCCTACGAGCAGTACTTC,CASRGTMAYEQYF
few,TRBD2,17,TRBV5-4,TRBJ2-5,TGTGCCAGCAGCCGGACGGGACTAGCGGGAGAGGGGGAGACCCAGTACTTC,CASSRTGLAGEGETQYF
NA,NA,13,TRBV19,TRBJ1-1,TGTGCCAGTAGTATAGGGAGGAACACTGAAGCTTTCTTT,CASSIGRNTEAFF
NA,TRBD2,17,TRBV4-2,TRBJ2-2,TGTGCCAGCAGCCAAGATCGGGAGGGCCGGGACACCGGGGAGCTGTTTTTT,CASSQDREGRDTGELFF
NA,NA,15,TRBV4-1,TRBJ1-5,TGCGCCAGCAGCCAACCTGGACAGAGCAATCAGCCCCAGCATTTT,CASSQPGQSNQPQHF
NA,NA,15,TRBV7-2,TRBJ2-7,TGTGCCAGCAGCTCACCCCTCGGGAGACACTACGAGCAGTACTTC,CASSSPLGRHYEQYF
NA,TRBD2,16,TRBV18,TRBJ2-7,TGTGCCAGCTCACCACCGACTAGCGCCGACTCCTACGAGCAGTACTTC,CASSPPTSADSYEQYF
NA,TRBD1,12,TRBV10-3,TRBJ2-7,TGTGCCCTCGGGACAGGGGGCAACGAGCAGTACTTC,CALGTGGNEQYF
NA,TRBD2,15,TRBV6-5,TRBJ2-7,TGTGCCAGCAGTTCTCTGACTAGCGCGGACTACGAGCAGTACTTC,CASSSLTSADYEQYF
NA,NA,15,TRBV11-2,TRBJ2-7,TGTGCCAGCAGCTTAGCCCTGTCCCGTCCCTACGAGCAGTACTTC,CASSLALSRPYEQYF
NA,NA,13,TRBV28,TRBJ1-6,TGTGCCAGCAGGGGCATAGATAATTCACCCCTCCACTTT,CASRGIDNSPLHF
NA,TRBD2,15,TRBV7-9,TRBJ2-7,TGTGCCAGCAGCCCCCTAGCGGGAGTCTTCGAGGAGCAGTACTTC,CASSPLAGVFEEQYF
NA,NA,16,TRBV5-1,TRBJ1-2,TGCGCCAGCAGCTTGGAAACAGGTGGAGCTAACTATGGCTACACCTTC,CASSLETGGANYGYTF
NA,NA,17,TRBV23-1,TRBJ1-1,TGCGCCAGCAGTCAAATGCGGGACTCCTTCATGAACACTGAAGCTTTCTTT,CASSQMRDSFMNTEAFF
NA,TRBD2,18,TRBV5-1,TRBJ2-7,TGCGCCAGCAGTTTGCGGACTAGGACTAGCCGAGCCTCCTACGAGCAGTACTTC,CASSLRTRTSRASYEQYF
NA,NA,15,TRBV6-5,TRBJ2-3,TGTGCCAGCAGTTACTTGGGACTCCTAACAGATACGCAGTATTTT,CASSYLGLLTDTQYF
few,NA,15,TRBV9,TRBJ1-4,TGTGCCAGCAGCGCCCACGGGGTTAATAATGAAAAACTGTTTTTT,CASSAHGVNNEKLFF
NA,TRBD2,14,TRBV6-1,TRBJ2-1,TGTGCCAGCAGTGGGGAGCTAGCGGGAGCTGAGCAGTTCTTC,CASSGELAGAEQFF
once,NA,14,TRBV28,TRBJ2-5,TGTGCCAGCAGTCAACAGGAGTACCAAGAGACCCAGTACTTC,CASSQQEYQETQYF
NA,NA,13,TRBV6-4,TRBJ1-1,TGTGCCAGCAGGGGGGCTTCGAACACTGAAGCTTTCTTT,CASRGASNTEAFF
NA,NA,13,TRBV5-1,TRBJ2-3,TGCGCCAGCAGCCGCCAGAGGACAGATACGCAGTATTTT,CASSRQRTDTQYF
NA,NA,14,TRBV28,TRBJ2-7,TGTGCCAGCAATATGGCGGGGCGACCCTACGAGCAGTACTTC,CASNMAGRPYEQYF
NA,TRBD1,13,TRBV2,TRBJ1-6,TGTGCCAGGGGGGGACAGGGGGCCTCACCCCTCCACTTT,CARGGQGASPLHF
NA,NA,13,TRBV19,TRBJ1-1,TGTGCCAGTAGTATAACGAGGCACACTGAAGCTTTCTTT,CASSITRHTEAFF